Presented here are 20 T cell receptor beta chains from one specimen sequenced in a study of T cells after yellow fever vaccination. TCRdb reanalysed the 5' RACE reads using MiXCR and keeps one entry per CDR3 protein. The data contain a few hundred thousand distinct CDR3 sequences, over 4% of them singletons. This specimen was PBMCs, taken 5 days after the yellow fever booster vaccination. Receptor source: a man between 18 and 29 years old who received the YFV17D yellow fever vaccine.

J is TRBJ2-7 and V is TRBV7-7, with a weak D call TRBD2 (6 bases). Germline-derived CDR1 and CDR2 are SSHAT and FNYEAQ (reference sequence). The CDR3 consists of 15 residues. CDR3 in amino acids: CASSRTIRGGYEQYV. CDR3 sequence (DNA): TGTGCTAGCAGTCGAACAATACGGGGAGGCTACGAGCAGTACGTC.

V gene TRBV20-1 combines with J gene TRBJ1-1; D remains ambiguous. V lost 6 bases and J lost 2, with 13 bases in between. The CDR3 is 13 residues long. The germline V gene has CDR1 DFQATT and CDR2 SNEGSKA (reference sequence). CDR3 sequence (DNA): TGCAGTGCCCGACCCCATCTCAACACTGAAGCTTTCTTT. This encodes CSARPHLNTEAFF.

At least ten counts were recorded for this clonotype. The chain uses TRBV20-1 and TRBJ2-1, with a possible D match to TRBD2 (7 bases). Trimming removed 3 bases from V and 7 bases from J, with 16 bases in between. Germline CDR1 is DFQATT and CDR2 is SNEGSKA (reference sequence). The CDR3 is 14 residues long. The CDR3 region is CSASGWGGRNEQFF. CDR3 DNA sequence: TGCAGTGCTAGTGGGTGGGGGGGCCGGAATGAGCAGTTCTTC.

This clonotype appeared many times. This chain connects TRBV9 to TRBJ1-1, with D unresolved. This CDR3 is 13 amino acids long. With 0 bases removed from V and 3 bases from J, the gap between germline ends came to 6 bases. Per the germline V gene, CDR1 is SGDLS and CDR2 is YYNGEE. As DNA, the CDR3 is TGTGCCAGCAGCGTAGGTCAGGACACTGAAGCTTTCTTT. This gives the protein CASSVGQDTEAFF. The whole variable domain, remainder taken from reference TRBV9 and TRBJ1-1, is DSGVTQTPKHLITATGQRVTLRCSPRSGDLSVYWYQQSLDQGLQFLIQYYNGEERAKGNILERFSAQQFPDLHSELNLSSLELGDSALYFCASSVGQDTEAFFGQGTRLTVV.

The CDR3 region is CASSYYPRGTGELFF. CDR3 nucleotides: TGTGCCAGCAGTTACTACCCCAGGGGCACCGGGGAGCTGTTTTTT. The chain joins TRBV6-5 to TRBJ2-2; TRBD1 is a possible D gene (6 bases). Germline V lookup: CDR1 MNHEY, CDR2 SVGAGI. Trimming pared 1 base from V and 4 bases from J, leaving 10 bases between. The CDR3 is 15 amino acids.

This chain connects TRBV9 to TRBJ2-3; weak D call: TRBD2 (6 bases). CDR3 length equals 14 residues. In germline, CDR1 is SGDLS, CDR2 YYNGEE. Deletions cut 4 bases from V and 5 bases from J, with 14 bases between. The CDR3 DNA reads as TGTGCCAGCAGCAGACGGGGGACCGGAGATACGCAGTATTTT. Protein sequence: CASSRRGTGDTQYF.

This clonotype was counted only a few times. The chain couples TRBV20-1 to TRBJ2-3; perhaps TRBD2 as D (6 bases). V was clipped by 5 bases and J by 8 bases, with 17 bases between them. The CDR3 is 13 amino acids. Germline V lookup: CDR1 DFQATT, CDR2 SNEGSKA (reference sequence). This CDR3 reads CSASRDSERTQYF. In DNA form, the CDR3 reads TGCAGTGCTTCCCGGGACTCCGAACGTACGCAGTATTTT.

The V gene is TRBV3-1, the J gene TRBJ2-5; D gene ambiguous. Per the germline V gene, CDR1 is LGHDT and CDR2 is YNNKEL (reference sequence). V lost 1 base to trimming and J lost 5 bases, with 8 bases between them. This CDR3 is 13 amino acids long. The CDR3 DNA reads TGTGCCAGCAGCCAAGCCGCTTGGGAGACCCAGTACTTC. Its protein product is CASSQAAWETQYF.

The rearrangement uses TRBV7-9 and TRBJ1-2; 8 nucleotides align to TRBD1. Germline lookup yields CDR1 SEHNR and CDR2 FQNEAQ (reference sequence). Trimming cost V 2 bases and J 4 bases; bases outside gene matches: 6. CDR3 length: 15 amino acids. The CDR3 DNA is TGTGCCAGCAGCTTAATCGGACAGGGATCCTATGGCTACACCTTC. Translated: CASSLIGQGSYGYTF. Drawing the rest from reference TRBV7-9 and TRBJ1-2, the complete variable domain is DTGVSQNPRHKITKRGQNVTFRCDPISEHNRLYWYRQTLGQGPEFLTYFQNEAQLEKSRLLSDRFSAERPKGSFSTLEIQRTEQGDSAMYLCASSLIGQGSYGYTFGSGTRLTVV.

The V gene is TRBV6-2 or TRBV6-3, the J gene TRBJ1-5, with D unresolved. The V end was cut by 0 bases, the J end by 5 bases, with 8 bases between. Germline loops: CDR1 MNHEY, CDR2 SVGEGT. This CDR3 is 14 amino acids long. CDR3 residues: CASSYSSGDQPQHF. The CDR3 DNA reads as TGTGCCAGCAGTTACTCGTCAGGAGATCAGCCCCAGCATTTT.

This clonotype was seen more than once but under ten times. The chain employs TRBV29-1 and TRBJ2-3; 8 nucleotides match TRBD2. Germline-derived CDR1 and CDR2 are SQVTM and ANQGSEA. The CDR3 length is 16 residues. Trimming removed 4 bases from V and 4 bases from J; junction bases left unmatched: 13. For the CDR3, the DNA is TGCAGCGTTGGGGGGCAGCGGGGGCGGGGCGCAGATACGCAGTATTTT. Translated: CSVGGQRGRGADTQYF.

This clonotype was detected a few times. The V gene is TRBV20-1, the J gene TRBJ1-1, with D maybe TRBD1 (6 bases). The V gene lost 3 bases and the J gene lost 4 bases, with 12 bases spanning the gap. This CDR3 is 13 amino acids long. Germline CDR1 and CDR2: DFQATT and SNEGSKA (reference sequence). In nucleotides, the CDR3 is TGCAGTGCTAGGGGGGCCGGGGGCACTGAAGCTTTCTTT. It encodes CSARGAGGTEAFF.

This clonotype has just a few counts. The chain recombines TRBV7-9 with TRBJ1-3, with D maybe TRBD1 (5 bases). Germline V CDR1 and CDR2: SEHNR, FQNEAQ (reference sequence). The CDR3 totals 15 residues. V was clipped by 5 bases and J by 1 base, with 12 bases between them. The CDR3 DNA follows: TGTGCCAGCAGCCCCCCGGGGGGATCTGGAAACACCATATATTTT. This gives the protein CASSPPGGSGNTIYF.

This clonotype was detected only a few times. The chain joins TRBV13 to TRBJ1-1, with TRBD1 matching 7 bases. V shed 8 bases, J shed 6 bases, and the junction held 9 bases outside the gene matches. The germline V gene has CDR1 PRHDT and CDR2 FYEKMQ (reference sequence). The CDR3 is 13 residues long. CDR3 sequence reads: CASSTGARAEAFF. CDR3 nucleotide sequence: TGTGCCAGCTCTACAGGGGCCCGCGCTGAAGCTTTCTTT.

The table lists this clonotype with a few counts. This chain connects TRBV7-2 to TRBJ2-5; 8 nucleotides line up with TRBD2. The CDR3 runs to 15 residues. Germline loops: CDR1 SGHTA, CDR2 FQGNSA. V shed 1 base and J 7 bases; nucleotides not matched to a gene: 8. The CDR3 loop reads CASSLGTSSTRTQYF. The CDR3 DNA reads as TGTGCCAGCAGCTTAGGGACTAGCAGTACCAGGACCCAGTACTTC. Drawing the rest from reference TRBV7-2 and TRBJ2-5, the complete variable domain is GAGVSQSPSNKVTEKGKDVELRCDPISGHTALYWYRQSLGQGLEFLIYFQGNSAPDKSGLPSDRFSAERTGGSVSTLTIQRTQQEDSAVYLCASSLGTSSTRTQYFGPGTRLLVL.

This clonotype has just a few counts. This chain links TRBV6-2 or TRBV6-3 with TRBJ1-5; a possible D gene is TRBD1 (6 bases). V shed 7 bases and J shed 6 bases, with 13 bases lying between them. The CDR3 loop spans 13 amino acids. Germline-derived CDR1 and CDR2 are MNHEY and SVGEGT. CDR3 sequence (DNA): TGTGCCAGCACTACAGGGTACAGTCAGCCCCAGCATTTT. Protein product: CASTTGYSQPQHF.

The chain uses TRBV6-5 and TRBJ2-2; D is tentatively TRBD1 or TRBD2 (5 bases each). The CDR3 is 16 amino acids. Germline V gene data show CDR1 as MNHEY and CDR2 as SVGAGI. The ends were cut back, 2 bases at V and 6 bases at J, with 16 bases in the middle. As DNA, the CDR3 is TGTGCCAGCAGTTACAATTCCGGGGCTGGGGCCGGGGAGCTGTTTTTT. It translates to CASSYNSGAGAGELFF.

The rearrangement uses TRBV7-9 and TRBJ1-2; D call uncertain. The CDR3 length is 14 residues. Trimming left V 5 bases short and J 5 bases short, with 15 bases between. Germline loops: CDR1 SEHNR, CDR2 FQNEAQ (reference sequence). The CDR3 reads CASSPPGRAYGYTF. In DNA, the CDR3 is TGTGCCAGCAGCCCCCCCGGCAGAGCTTATGGCTACACCTTC.

A few counts support this clonotype. The chain joins TRBV6-4 to TRBJ2-3; 11 bases map to TRBD2. The trim removed 5 bases at V and 5 bases at J, leaving 6 bases unmatched. CDR1 is MRHNA and CDR2 is SNTAGT in the germline V gene. The length of the CDR3 is 15 residues. CDR3 loop: CASSRSGGAKDTQYF. CDR3 nucleotides: TGTGCCAGCAGTCGTAGCGGGGGGGCCAAAGATACGCAGTATTTT.

This clonotype has only a few counts. The chain combines TRBV25-1 with TRBJ2-1; 9 bases fit TRBD2. This CDR3 is built from 16 residues. J lost 6 bases, V lost 3 bases, and 9 bases had no gene match. Germline V lookup: CDR1 MGHDK, CDR2 SYGVNS. CDR3 coding DNA: TGTGCCAGCAGTGAGAGTCTAGCGGGGCACCCCAATGAGCAGTTCTTC. This codes for CASSESLAGHPNEQFF. Variable domain in full (rest from reference TRBV25-1 and TRBJ2-1): EADIYQTPRYLVIGTGKKITLECSQTMGHDKMYWYQQDPGMELHLIHYSYGVNSTEKGDLSSESTVSRIRTEHFPLTLESARPSHTSQYLCASSESLAGHPNEQFFGPGTRLTVL.